The clone carrying this TCR beta chain occurred once. What it recognizes is unknown. This sample is drawn from a study of TIL therapy for anti-PD-1-resistant metastatic lung cancer. The wider study: By whole-exome sequencing, median non-synonymous tumor mutation burden was around 1.5 mutations per megabase. Study-wide findings and caveats: TIL clonotype persistence in blood showed no apparent association with response. Treatment-naive, never-smoker and oncogene-addicted patients were overrepresented in this highly selected cohort.

Time point here: pre-treatment sample, taken before nivolumab and TIL therapy. Sequencing used immunoSEQ v3. Sequencing depth was around 2.2 million read pairs for survey level, roughly 4.5-6 million for deep. Data came from immunoSEQ multiplex PCR; TCRdb stores just in-frame clones and leaves some out. The top ten hold about 2.2% of the sample, which has 18,000 or so clones, approximately 83% seen once. This sequence originates from a person aged 30 to 80 with non-small cell lung cancer. The material sequenced was blood, taken at baseline.

The CDR3 nucleotides are TGTGCCAGCAGTGGACCGACTAGCGGGGGGGATGCTTACACAGATACGCAGTATTTT. It yields the protein CASSGPTSGGDAYTDTQYF. The J gene is TRBJ2-3, the V gene TRBV28; 14 positions match TRBD2. Trimming at V came to 5 bases and at J to 2 bases, leaving 12 bases not matched to a gene. The CDR3 runs to 19 residues. The germline V gene has CDR1 MDHEN and CDR2 SYDVKM.